These 24 T cell receptor beta chains share one sample of origin, sequenced in a study of T cells in Graves' hyperthyroidism and ophthalmopathy. It was RNA transcripts that yielded the amplified TCR beta CDR3 regions. First-round RT-PCR of the TCR CDR3 relied on the HTBI primer set. TCRdb called the multiplex PCR reads again in MiXCR, with one record for every CDR3 protein. There are about 530,000 distinct CDR3 sequences in the sample; roughly 15% occur only once, and around 17% lies in the top ten. The sequenced material came from blood. The receptors were sampled from a woman aged 18-29 years with Graves' ophthalmopathy.

This clonotype was counted ten times or more. This chain connects TRBV27 to TRBJ1-1; 7 positions match TRBD1. J was trimmed by 0 bases and V by 4 bases; bases with no gene match: 14. The CDR3 covers 18 residues. The germline V gene encodes CDR1 MNHEY and CDR2 SMNVEV (reference sequence). The CDR3 coding sequence is TGTGCCAGCAGTTCGACCACACAGGGGTTTGCCATGAACACTGAAGCTTTCTTT. It codes for CASSSTTQGFAMNTEAFF.

This clonotype was detected only a few times. This chain connects TRBV6-1 to TRBJ2-1; D is uncertain. V was shortened by 11 bases and J by 8 bases, with 16 bases between the two germline ends. Germline V gene data show CDR1 as MNHNS and CDR2 as SASEGT. The CDR3 has 12 amino acids. This CDR3 reads CAGSPGAYEQFF. The CDR3 nucleotides are TGTGCCGGATCTCCGGGTGCCTATGAGCAGTTCTTC.

The rearrangement links TRBV7-9 to TRBJ2-1, with D possibly TRBD2 on 7 matching bases. Germline-derived CDR1 and CDR2 are SEHNR and FQNEAQ (reference sequence). The length of the CDR3 is 16 residues. V was shortened by 0 bases and J by 8 bases, with 17 bases between the two germline ends. The CDR3 sequence is CASSLARGREFDEQFF. CDR3 bases: TGTGCCAGCAGCTTAGCGCGGGGGCGGGAGTTCGATGAGCAGTTCTTC.

This chain connects TRBV7-6 to TRBJ1-1; no reliable D call. The V end lost 0 bases, the J end lost 1 base, and 18 bases lay between the germline ends. There are 18 residues in the CDR3. CDR1 and CDR2 (germline): SGHVS, FNYEAQ. CDR3 sequence: CASSLAVLQINANTEAFF. CDR3 in DNA: TGTGCCAGCAGCTTAGCGGTCCTGCAGATTAACGCGAACACTGAAGCTTTCTTT.

Of note for this clonotype: This may be a read error: a much more frequent sequence differs by one nucleotide. The J gene is TRBJ1-2, the V gene TRBV12-3 or TRBV12-4; TRBD1 might be the D (5 bases). The CDR3 runs to 14 residues. V was pared by 4 bases and J by 6 bases, with 15 bases between. The CDR3 sequence: CASSSPGGTHGYTF. CDR3 sequence (DNA): TGTGCCAGCAGTTCCCCGGGAGGGACCCATGGCTACACCTTC.

This clonotype has a count of ten or more. The chain recombines TRBV6-1 with TRBJ2-1, with TRBD1 identical over 9 bases. The germline gives CDR1 MNHNS, CDR2 SASEGT. Trimming at V came to 4 bases and at J to 2 bases, leaving 0 bases not matched to a gene. The CDR3 sequence is 14 residues long. The CDR3 DNA follows: TGTGCCAGCAGTGGGACAGGGGCCTACAATGAGCAGTTCTTC. Translating gives CASSGTGAYNEQFF.

This clonotype has ten or more counts. The chain is built from TRBV28 and TRBJ2-1, with 7 bases matching TRBD1. Trimming removed 4 bases from V and 5 bases from J; junction bases left unmatched: 5. The CDR3 is 14 residues long. Germline V CDR1 and CDR2: MDHEN, SYDVKM. CDR3 DNA: TGTGCCAGCAGTTCCGACAGGGTGAACAATGAGCAGTTCTTC. Translated, it gives CASSSDRVNNEQFF.

This clonotype was seen a handful of times. This chain links TRBV6-1 with TRBJ2-2; 10 nucleotides match TRBD2. The CDR3 loop spans 17 amino acids. J was trimmed by 7 bases and V by 9 bases; bases with no gene match: 17. Germline CDR1 and CDR2: MNHNS and SASEGT. The CDR3: CARHIISGRAKSGELFF. The DNA for the CDR3 is TGTGCCAGGCATATAATCAGCGGGAGGGCCAAGAGCGGGGAGCTGTTTTTT.

This clonotype has ten or more counts. The V and J genes are TRBV6-2 or TRBV6-3 and TRBJ2-1; a possible D gene is TRBD1 (6 bases). The CDR3 sequence is 15 residues long. Germline-derived CDR1 and CDR2 are MNHEY and SVGEGT. V lost 2 bases, J lost 4 bases, and 12 bases lay in between. CDR3: CASSYGQNIYNEQFF. Written as DNA, the CDR3 is TGTGCCAGCAGTTACGGACAGAACATTTACAATGAGCAGTTCTTC.

Comments on this clonotype: This may arise from a read error, as a much more abundant clone is one base away. V is TRBV6-1 and J is TRBJ2-5, with TRBD2 identical over 9 bases. Germline values: CDR1 MNHNS, CDR2 SASEGT. This CDR3 spans 14 amino acids. The CDR3: CDIGGLATRKTQYF. CDR3 nucleotide sequence: TGTGACATCGGTGGACTAGCGACCAGAAAGACCCAGTACTTC.

The chain couples TRBV27 to TRBJ2-7; TRBD1 matches 9 bases. The J segment lost 2 bases and the V segment lost 5 bases, leaving 10 bases of the junction unmatched. Germline CDR1 reads MNHEY; CDR2 reads SMNVEV (reference sequence). This CDR3 comprises 16 residues. The CDR3 sequence: CASSLKPGQGPYEQYF. The CDR3 DNA is TGTGCCAGCAGTCTTAAACCGGGACAGGGACCCTACGAGCAGTACTTC.

This clonotype has a handful of counts. This chain joins TRBV12-3 or TRBV12-4 and TRBJ2-4; tentative D call: TRBD2 (5 bases). CDR3 length: 16 residues. V dropped 3 bases and J dropped 0 bases, with 12 bases sitting between them. The CDR3, as DNA: TGTGCCAGCAGTTTTAGCGCCCATTCAGCCAAAAACATTCAGTACTTC. This sequence encodes CASSFSAHSAKNIQYF.

This chain joins TRBV28 and TRBJ2-1, with D perhaps being TRBD1 or TRBD2 (6 bases each). This CDR3 has 16 residues. Germline V gives CDR1 MDHEN, CDR2 SYDVKM. The V and J ends lost 5 bases and 9 bases respectively, with 23 bases between them. CDR3 protein: CASSPRPGGRDTEQFF. For the CDR3, the DNA is TGTGCCAGCAGTCCCCGGCCCGGGGGAAGGGACACTGAGCAGTTCTTC. The variable domain in full, with the rest retrieved from reference TRBV28 and TRBJ2-1, is DVKVTQSSRYLVKRTGEKVFLECVQDMDHENMFWYRQDPGLGLRLIYFSYDVKMKEKGDIPEGYSVSREKKERFSLILESASTNQTSMYLCASSPRPGGRDTEQFFGPGTRLTVL.

V gene TRBV4-1 combines with J gene TRBJ1-6, with 7 bases matching TRBD1. V shed 0 bases and J 8 bases; nucleotides not matched to a gene: 13. CDR1 is MGHRA and CDR2 is YSYEKL in the germline V gene. The CDR3 totals 18 residues. CDR3 nucleotides: TGCGCCAGCAGCCAAGAAGGGTGGGCCACAGGGGAGGATTCACCCCTCCACTTT. This translates into CASSQEGWATGEDSPLHF.

The chain uses TRBV19 and TRBJ1-1, with D possibly being TRBD1 (5 bases). Germline V lookup: CDR1 LNHDA, CDR2 SQIVND (reference sequence). Trimming cost V 4 bases and J 3 bases, with 18 bases left between them. This CDR3 comprises 16 residues. The CDR3 region is CASSTHLGGVDTEAFF. CDR3 coding DNA: TGTGCCAGTAGTACCCACCTCGGGGGGGTCGACACTGAAGCTTTCTTT.

This chain uses TRBV6-1 with TRBJ2-5; D ambiguous. V was pared by 6 bases and J by 1 base, with 12 bases between. Per the germline V gene, CDR1 is MNHNS and CDR2 is SASEGT. The CDR3 runs 14 residues. DNA for the CDR3: TGTGCCAGCAGGTCCCTTGGCAGCCAAGAGACCCAGTACTTC. Amino acid sequence: CASRSLGSQETQYF.

The chain recombines TRBV4-1 with TRBJ2-1, with D perhaps matching TRBD1 (5 bases). The CDR3 is 16 amino acids. V lost 1 base to trimming and J lost 6 bases, with 16 bases between them. Per germline, CDR1 MGHRA and CDR2 YSYEKL. The CDR3 DNA reads TGCGCCAGCAGCCAAGTACTAAGTGGACACCCCAATGAGCAGTTCTTC. Residues: CASSQVLSGHPNEQFF.

This clonotype occurred a few times. Its ends do not fully match the called genes, so a read error is possible. The J gene is TRBJ2-7, the V gene TRBV12-3 or TRBV12-4; D unclear. The CDR3 covers 12 residues. The CDR3 loop is CASSLTSYEQCF. DNA of the CDR3: TGTGCCAGCAGTCTAACTTCCTACGAGCAGTGCTTC.

This clonotype was detected only a few times. The rearrangement links TRBV9 to TRBJ2-2, with D tentatively TRBD2 (6 bases). Germline V gene lookup returns CDR1 SGDLS and CDR2 YYNGEE. Trimming removed 4 bases from V and 3 bases from J, with 19 bases in between. The CDR3 sequence is 17 residues long. CDR3 in amino acids: CASSFPSRGSYTGELFF. Written as DNA, the CDR3 is TGTGCCAGCAGCTTCCCTTCACGGGGGTCCTACACCGGGGAGCTGTTTTTT.

This clonotype was counted many times. The genes are TRBV5-5 and TRBJ1-1, with D uncertain. CDR1 is SGHKS and CDR2 is YYEKEE in the germline V gene (reference sequence). V was trimmed by 2 bases and J by 7 bases, leaving 9 bases between them. This CDR3 contains 12 residues. CDR3 nucleotides: TGTGCCAGCAGCTTTGAGGGCAATGAAGCTTTCTTT. It yields the protein CASSFEGNEAFF.

In its sample, this clonotype was seen many times. The rearrangement joins TRBV9 to TRBJ2-3, with 9 bases identical to TRBD2. J gave up 2 bases and V 4 bases, and 8 bases lay outside the gene matches. The germline V gene encodes CDR1 SGDLS and CDR2 YYNGEE. The CDR3 is made up of 16 amino acids. The CDR3 here is CASSNQAGGYTDTQYF. Here the CDR3 DNA reads TGTGCCAGCAGCAACCAAGCGGGAGGATACACAGATACGCAGTATTTT.

The chain combines TRBV28 with TRBJ2-7; the D is unclear. CDR1 and CDR2 (germline): MDHEN, SYDVKM. Trimming removed 2 bases at V and 6 bases at J, with 8 bases between. The CDR3 loop spans 12 amino acids. The CDR3 spells CASSLRASEQYF. The DNA for the CDR3 is TGTGCCAGCAGTTTAAGGGCAAGCGAGCAGTACTTC.

V usage is TRBV5-6 and J usage is TRBJ2-7, with 7 bases fitting TRBD2. CDR3 size: 14 residues. The germline CDR1 and CDR2 sequences are SGHDT and YYEEEE. J was trimmed by 5 bases and V by 4 bases; bases with no gene match: 9. DNA of the CDR3: TGTGCCAGCAGCATACGGACTAGTCTCGACGAGCAGTACTTC. Protein sequence: CASSIRTSLDEQYF. Full variable domain (outside the CDR3, taken from reference TRBV5-6 and TRBJ2-7): DAGVTQSPTHLIKTRGQQVTLRCSPKSGHDTVSWYQQALGQGPQFIFQYYEEEERQRGNFPDRFSGHQFPNYSSELNVNALLLGDSALYLCASSIRTSLDEQYFGPGTRLTVT.

Comment on this clonotype: This may be a read error: a much more frequent sequence differs by one nucleotide. V is TRBV20-1 and J is TRBJ2-7; 11 nucleotides agree with TRBD2. Germline CDR1 reads DFQATT; CDR2 reads SNEGSKA (reference sequence). The CDR3 contains 15 residues. The CDR3 DNA is TGCAGAGCTAGTACCGGGACTAGCGGCTCCTACGAGCAGTACTTC. Encoded protein: CRASTGTSGSYEQYF.